Below, one T cell receptor beta chain is given with its context. What antigen it recognizes has not been identified. The sample holds no much larger clone one base away, and base qualities are not on file. Sample time point, as interpreted from the label and publication: pretreatment peripheral blood. The cohort comprised 25 to 35 patients with locally advanced or metastatic urothelial carcinoma treated at Memorial Sloan Kettering on a trial protocol. Peripheral blood mononuclear cells were collected pretreatment and during treatment, with between 1 and 8 total time points per patient. The Qiagen DNeasy Blood extraction kit was used to purify genomic DNA from total PBMCs and from tumor samples. PBMCs were collected pretreatment and during treatment and were isolated and stored as previously described. The entry originates in a study of PD-L1 blockade in urothelial cancer (dated by TCRdb to between 2016 and 2019). Regarding the study in general: Therapy was started around 2014 for all patients, and atezolizumab 1,200 mg was administered intravenously every 3 weeks. Whole exome sequencing and RNA sequencing of pretreatment tumors were performed alongside TCR sequencing in the same patients. Blood samples were analyzed at two time points: 3 weeks after treatment start (second dose) and 6 weeks after treatment start. Durable clinical benefit meant progression-free survival longer than 6 months, and TCR features were also tested against progression-free and overall survival. The study was an exploratory multi-omic analysis of somatic, immune and clinical correlates of response to PD-L1 blockade with atezolizumab in urothelial cancer. About 85% of the 29 patients were males with bladder-origin urothelial cancer, and about 65% of the roughly 30 reported a prior smoking history. Durable clinical benefit was achieved by nine patients and was not achieved by 20 patients. Pretreatment tumor samples, along with matched peripheral blood collected serially before and after atezolizumab treatment, underwent TCR sequencing. An ECOG performance status of 0 or 1 was recorded for the patients, and 0 to 3 prior chemotherapy regimens had been received by the patients. Pretreatment blood TCR-seq was available for under 35 patients, at least one posttreatment blood collection was obtained for some 24 patients, and tumor TCR-seq was available for some 24 patients. Blood samples yielded a median of around 150,000 T cells and around 83,000 unique TCRs, with median clonality roughly 0.085. Findings and caveats that apply to the study as a whole: At 3 weeks after the start of treatment, tumor-associated TCR clones in peripheral blood had expanded more in patients with durable benefit (n of about 20, p = 0.022). Small sample size (n ≈ 29) and many exploratory analyses mean the results are intended to be hypothesis-generating. Improved progression-free and overall survival was associated with having pretreatment peripheral blood TCR clonality below the median.

The CDR3, from cysteine to phenylalanine, totals 15 residues. Only the CDR3 DNA stays, 45 bases, in frame from base 1. Via the germline V gene, CDR1 is SQVTM and CDR2 ANQGSEA. Compared with germline, V lacks 2 bases and J lacks 2 bases; bases without a gene match: 6. Synthetic TCR analog templates were spiked into each PCR to estimate absolute template abundance from read counts. TCRbeta CDR3 regions were amplified from genomic DNA with bias-controlled V and J gene primers using the immunoSEQ assay. Sequencing of rearranged TCRbeta segments was performed at approximately 20X coverage. The study's own analysis went as follows. Clustering was used to correct sequencing errors, and CDR3s were annotated against IMGT so that V, D and J genes could be assigned. Only productive TCRbeta rearrangements were used in downstream analyses, excluding out-of-frame or stop-codon sequences. To compute clonality, Shannon entropy was normalized by the log of the number of unique productive sequences and then subtracted from one. Clones differing between time points or between blood and tumor were identified using Fisher's exact test with Benjamini-Hochberg correction, with an adjusted p below 0.01 applied as the threshold. Held by TCRdb, this immuneACCESS table contains in-frame sequences only and omits some clones. Under half of the omission traces to an unresolved V gene where checked; the cause of the rest is unknown. V and J calls and clone size come straight from that table; D and trimming were deduced from the DNA. The sample table contains roughly 95,000 clones; only one count was recorded for over 75% of them. Jointly, the top ten make up 2% to 2.5% of the sample.

The sample in question was PBMCs, obtained around atezolizumab (anti-PD-L1) treatment. The rearrangement joined TRBV29-1 to TRBJ2-1; 7 bases in the middle match TRBD1. The TCR originated in a man aged 60-69 years with urothelial cancer. The CDR3 reads CSVESRQGAYNEQFF. The DNA sequence is as follows: TGCAGCGTTGAATCGAGACAGGGAGCCTACAATGAGCAGTTCTTC.